This T cell receptor beta chain was obtained from a study of blood T cell repertoires in COVID-19. On the study more broadly: Collection of acute and convalescent COVID-19 samples took place in the United States, Italy and Spain. T cells, B-cell-depleted T cells, or PBMCs provided the cDNA or gDNA that served as material.

V was cut by 3 bases and J by 0 bases, with 18 bases left in between. The CDR3 is 18 amino acids. The assay was immunoSEQ multiplex PCR, and TCRdb's table has in-frame clones only and misses some. Of about 120,000 clones detected, about nine tenths appear once; the ten largest clones hold roughly 7.9%. The sample was peripheral blood. J is TRBJ1-3 and V is TRBV23-1; D is ambiguous. TRBV23-1 is assigned to the ORF class and has an uncertain function. The TCR comes from a man aged 65 to 85 who had recovered from COVID-19. This CDR3 reads CASSHACRFRHSGNTIYF. Here the CDR3 DNA reads TGCGCCAGCAGTCATGCCTGCCGGTTCCGTCACTCTGGAAACACCATATATTTT.